The entry below gives a single T cell receptor beta chain sequence along with its context. The data were taken from a study of PD-1 blockade in classical Hodgkin lymphoma. Stated time point: cycle 4 day 1 (C4D1), after six to seven weeks of nivolumab. Relapse was seen in all patients after autologous stem cell transplantation, and brentuximab vedotin exposure was variable. The CDR3 sequence is 13 residues long. V was shortened by 3 bases and J by 2 bases, with 8 bases between the two germline ends. Germline values: CDR1 SGHDT, CDR2 YYEEEE. Generated by immunoSEQ multiplex PCR, the TCRdb table keeps only in-frame clones and is missing some. The sample records tens of thousands of clones, 70% to 90% being singletons.

This clonotype originated in a human donor with classical Hodgkin lymphoma. V is TRBV5-6 and J is TRBJ1-1; no definite D call. This material consisted of peripheral blood mononuclear cells (PBMCs), taken before the fourth cycle of nivolumab. CDR3 bases: TGTGCCAGCAGCTACGGACCCAACACTGAAGCTTTCTTT. It translates to CASSYGPNTEAFF.